Listed below are T cell receptor beta chains from one sample, sequenced in a study of T cells in localized non-small cell lung cancer. Sequencing used immunoSEQ multiplex PCR; TCRdb keeps in-frame clones, though not all of them. In the table there are tens of thousands of clones, approximately 86% of which are singletons. The source was peripheral blood, collected before any cancer treatment. The receptors stem from a woman aged 18-50 years with stage III lung adenocarcinoma. The CDR3 runs from the conserved cysteine through the conserved F or W. A D gene is named only where the DNA matches it firmly. The listing skips clone size in some rows; elsewhere it reads once, few, many or a size class.

abundance: .
d_gene: TRBD1
v_gene: TRBV5-1
j_gene: TRBJ2-2
CDR3nt: TGCGCCAGCAGCACGGGGACAGGGGAAGGTGGGGAGCTGTTTTTT
CDR3aa: CASSTGTGEGGELFF

abundance: .
d_gene: TRBD1
v_gene: TRBV5-6
j_gene: TRBJ2-7
CDR3nt: TGTGCCAGCAGTCCTACAGGGGGCGAGCAGTACTTC
CDR3aa: CASSPTGGEQYF

abundance: .
d_gene: .
v_gene: TRBV5-1
j_gene: TRBJ2-5
CDR3nt: TGCGCCAGCAGCTTGTCCATAGAGACCCAGTACTTC
CDR3aa: CASSLSIETQYF

abundance: .
d_gene: .
v_gene: TRBV21-1
j_gene: TRBJ1-1
CDR3nt: TGTGCCAGCAGCAAAGTGAGGGGGGAAACTGAAGCTTTCTTT
CDR3aa: CASSKVRGETEAFF

abundance: .
d_gene: TRBD2
v_gene: TRBV5-1
j_gene: TRBJ2-1
CDR3nt: TGCGCCAGCAGCTTGGCGAGCGGGGATTACGATGAGCAGTTCTTC
CDR3aa: CASSLASGDYDEQFF

abundance: .
d_gene: TRBD2
v_gene: TRBV15
j_gene: TRBJ2-7
CDR3nt: TGTGCCACCCGTCTAGCGGGGGGGACAGACGAGCAGTACTTC
CDR3aa: CATRLAGGTDEQYF

abundance: .
d_gene: .
v_gene: TRBV5-4
j_gene: TRBJ1-4
CDR3nt: TGTGCCAGCAGCCATTCAAGTAGGACTAATGAAAAACTGTTTTTT
CDR3aa: CASSHSSRTNEKLFF

abundance: .
d_gene: .
v_gene: TRBV5-1
j_gene: TRBJ2-5
CDR3nt: TGCGCCAGCAGCTTGTACGGGGCACGAGAGACCCAGTACTTC
CDR3aa: CASSLYGARETQYF

abundance: .
d_gene: .
v_gene: TRBV19
j_gene: TRBJ2-6
CDR3nt: TGTGCCAGTAGTATTTCGGCGACCTCTGGGGCCAACGTCCTGACTTTC
CDR3aa: CASSISATSGANVLTF

abundance: .
d_gene: .
v_gene: TRBV5-1
j_gene: TRBJ1-1
CDR3nt: TGCGCCAGCAGCTTGGTTGCCAAGGATTTCATGAACACTGAAGCTTTCTTT
CDR3aa: CASSLVAKDFMNTEAFF

abundance: few
d_gene: .
v_gene: TRBV20-1
j_gene: TRBJ1-1
CDR3nt: TGCAGTGCTACCCCCGGTACTGAAGCTTTCTTT
CDR3aa: CSATPGTEAFF

abundance: .
d_gene: .
v_gene: TRBV5-4
j_gene: TRBJ2-5
CDR3nt: TGTGCCAGCAGCTTGATCTTAGCGGAAGAGACCCAGTACTTC
CDR3aa: CASSLILAEETQYF

abundance: .
d_gene: TRBD1
v_gene: TRBV7-6
j_gene: TRBJ2-5
CDR3nt: TGTGCCAGCAGCATTGGGACAGCTCAAGAGACCCAGTACTTC
CDR3aa: CASSIGTAQETQYF

abundance: .
d_gene: .
v_gene: TRBV5-5
j_gene: TRBJ1-5
CDR3nt: TGTGCCAGCAGCCTTGAAGGCCCCCAGAGACGCCAGCCCCAGCATTTT
CDR3aa: CASSLEGPQRRQPQHF

abundance: once
d_gene: TRBD1
v_gene: TRBV11-1
j_gene: TRBJ1-2
CDR3nt: TGTGCCAGCAATCTCGGAAGGGGGCGCGACTATGGCTACACCTTC
CDR3aa: CASNLGRGRDYGYTF

abundance: .
d_gene: .
v_gene: TRBV19
j_gene: TRBJ2-3
CDR3nt: TGTGCCAGTAGTATATACGGGAGACGCACAGATACGCAGTATTTT
CDR3aa: CASSIYGRRTDTQYF

abundance: .
d_gene: .
v_gene: TRBV18
j_gene: TRBJ1-5
CDR3nt: TGTGCCAGCTCTCAAGCTCCCTACAGGGCTCCCAATCAGCCCCAGCATTTT
CDR3aa: CASSQAPYRAPNQPQHF

abundance: .
d_gene: TRBD1
v_gene: TRBV2
j_gene: TRBJ2-7
CDR3nt: TGTGCCAGCAGTGCCGGACAGGGGGTCTCCTACGAGCAGTACTTC
CDR3aa: CASSAGQGVSYEQYF

abundance: .
d_gene: .
v_gene: TRBV25-1
j_gene: TRBJ2-6
CDR3nt: TGTGCCATCCTTGGGGGCTCAAAGGGGGCCAACGTCCTGACTTTC
CDR3aa: CAILGGSKGANVLTF

abundance: .
d_gene: TRBD1
v_gene: TRBV19
j_gene: TRBJ2-6
CDR3nt: TGTGCCAGTACCACCACAGGGGCCTATTACTCTGGGGCCAACGTCCTGACTTTC
CDR3aa: CASTTTGAYYSGANVLTF

abundance: .
d_gene: .
v_gene: TRBV6-1
j_gene: TRBJ2-7
CDR3nt: TGTGCCAGCAGGATATGGGGACAAGAGGACTACGAGCAGTACTTC
CDR3aa: CASRIWGQEDYEQYF

abundance: .
d_gene: .
v_gene: TRBV7-9
j_gene: TRBJ2-5
CDR3nt: TGTGCCAGCAGCTTAAATGGTGGCGAGACCCAGTACTTC
CDR3aa: CASSLNGGETQYF

abundance: .
d_gene: .
v_gene: TRBV10-2
j_gene: TRBJ1-6
CDR3nt: TGCGCCAGCAGTGAACAAGGGATTAATTCACCCCTCCACTTT
CDR3aa: CASSEQGINSPLHF

abundance: .
d_gene: TRBD2
v_gene: TRBV9
j_gene: TRBJ2-1
CDR3nt: TGTGCCAGCAGCGTAAGGATAGCGGGGGAGCAGTTCTTC
CDR3aa: CASSVRIAGEQFF

abundance: .
d_gene: TRBD1
v_gene: TRBV2
j_gene: TRBJ1-3
CDR3nt: TGTGCCAGCAGTGATGGACAGGTTTCTATCTCTGGAAACACCATATATTTT
CDR3aa: CASSDGQVSISGNTIYF

abundance: .
d_gene: TRBD1
v_gene: TRBV6-1
j_gene: TRBJ2-7
CDR3nt: TGTGCCAGCAGGGGACAGGGGGATTCCTACGAGCAGTACTTC
CDR3aa: CASRGQGDSYEQYF

abundance: .
d_gene: TRBD2
v_gene: TRBV7-2
j_gene: TRBJ2-1
CDR3nt: TGTGCCAGCAGCCCTAGCGGGGGGGCCACTGGTGAGCAGTTCTTC
CDR3aa: CASSPSGGATGEQFF

abundance: .
d_gene: .
v_gene: TRBV6-5
j_gene: TRBJ1-2
CDR3nt: TGTGCCAGCAGTTACTCGTTCGGCGGTCCCCATGGCTACACCTTC
CDR3aa: CASSYSFGGPHGYTF

abundance: once
d_gene: .
v_gene: TRBV5-1
j_gene: TRBJ2-1
CDR3nt: TGCGCCAGCACGTTCTCCCCAGATAAAGCCAATGAGCAGTTCTTC
CDR3aa: CASTFSPDKANEQFF

abundance: .
d_gene: .
v_gene: TRBV5-1
j_gene: TRBJ2-7
CDR3nt: TGCGCCAGCAGCACCCCCACCCGACCGGGACTTAAAGCCTACGAGCAGTACTTC
CDR3aa: CASSTPTRPGLKAYEQYF

abundance: .
d_gene: TRBD1
v_gene: TRBV30
j_gene: TRBJ1-1
CDR3nt: TGTGCCTGGAGTGTCTCGGGACAGGGGACGATACCTGAAGCTTTCTTT
CDR3aa: CAWSVSGQGTIPEAFF

abundance: .
d_gene: .
v_gene: TRBV6-5
j_gene: TRBJ1-2
CDR3nt: TGTGCCAGCAGTGACTTTGGGGGGAACTATGGCTACACCTTC
CDR3aa: CASSDFGGNYGYTF

abundance: .
d_gene: .
v_gene: TRBV11-2
j_gene: TRBJ2-3
CDR3nt: TGTGCCAGCAGCTTAGACTCCCCTCCTAGCACAGATACGCAGTATTTT
CDR3aa: CASSLDSPPSTDTQYF

abundance: .
d_gene: .
v_gene: TRBV30
j_gene: TRBJ2-1
CDR3nt: TGTGCCTGGGGGAGGGGGAATTACAATGAGCAGTTCTTC
CDR3aa: CAWGRGNYNEQFF

abundance: .
d_gene: TRBD1
v_gene: TRBV5-5
j_gene: TRBJ2-6
CDR3nt: TGTGCCAGCAGCGAACTCCCGGGACAGGCTCCCTCTGGGGCCAACGTCCTGACTTTC
CDR3aa: CASSELPGQAPSGANVLTF

abundance: .
d_gene: .
v_gene: TRBV2
j_gene: TRBJ2-1
CDR3nt: TGTGCCAGCCGGGGGGGACAGCAGTATGTCTTC
CDR3aa: CASRGGQQYVF

abundance: .
d_gene: TRBD1
v_gene: TRBV30
j_gene: TRBJ1-2
CDR3nt: TGTGCCTGGAGTCCGGACAGGGGGGACTATGGCTACACCTTC
CDR3aa: CAWSPDRGDYGYTF

abundance: medium-sized
d_gene: .
v_gene: TRBV5-5
j_gene: TRBJ1-5
CDR3nt: TGTGCCAGCAGCGTGCAGGGTTATAGCAATCAGCCCCAGCATTTT
CDR3aa: CASSVQGYSNQPQHF